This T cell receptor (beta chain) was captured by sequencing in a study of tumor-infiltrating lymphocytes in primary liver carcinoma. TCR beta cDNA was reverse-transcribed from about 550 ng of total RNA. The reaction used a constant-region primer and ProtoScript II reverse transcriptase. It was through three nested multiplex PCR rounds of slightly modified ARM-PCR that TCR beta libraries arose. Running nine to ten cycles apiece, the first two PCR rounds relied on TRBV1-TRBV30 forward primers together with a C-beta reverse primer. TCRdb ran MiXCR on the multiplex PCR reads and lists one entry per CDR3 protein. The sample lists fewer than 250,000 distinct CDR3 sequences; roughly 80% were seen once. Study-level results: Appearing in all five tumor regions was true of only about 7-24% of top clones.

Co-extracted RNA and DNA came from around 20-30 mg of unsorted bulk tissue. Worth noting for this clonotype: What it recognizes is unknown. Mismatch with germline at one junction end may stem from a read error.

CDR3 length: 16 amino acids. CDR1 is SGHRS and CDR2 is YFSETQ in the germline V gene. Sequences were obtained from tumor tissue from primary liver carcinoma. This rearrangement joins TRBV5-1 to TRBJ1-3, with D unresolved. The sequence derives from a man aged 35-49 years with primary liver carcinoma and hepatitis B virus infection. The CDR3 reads CASSLNGQNPGDTIYF. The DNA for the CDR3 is TGCGCCAGCAGCTTGAACGGGCAGAACCCTGGAGACACCATATATTTT.